The T cell receptor (beta chain) under discussion was sequenced for a study of CD8 T cells in Susac syndrome. Roughly 0.5 to 1 ug RNA was reverse transcribed with random hexamers. Coverage of TCR beta CDR3 amplification by immunoSEQ multiplex PCR extended to 54 Vbeta and 13 Jbeta. TCRdb analysed the immunoSEQ multiplex PCR reads with MiXCR anew, one entry per CDR3 protein. The sample holds more than 95,000 distinct CDR3 sequences; over 85% are singletons and the top ten take around 0.2%. In germline, CDR1 is SGHVS, CDR2 FQNEAQ. Deletions cut 2 bases from V and 5 bases from J, with 15 bases between. The CDR3 extends over 15 amino acids. Both CD4+ and CD8+ T cells were negatively isolated, and TEMRA cells underwent FACS enrichment.

This sequence joins TRBV7-8 and TRBJ2-5; TRBD2 is a possible D gene (5 bases). The source is a human donor with Susac syndrome. Sequenced input: CD8+ T cells from PBMCs. The DNA of the CDR3 is TGTGCCAGCAGCTTACCGGCGGCCCGCGGGGAGACCCAGTACTTC. It codes for CASSLPAARGETQYF.